What follows are 18 T cell receptor beta chains derived from one specimen sequenced in a study of blood T cell repertoires in COVID-19. Data came from immunoSEQ multiplex PCR; TCRdb stores just in-frame clones and leaves some out. The sample shows approximately 260,000 clones, over 70% of them seen only once. Sequencing used peripheral blood. The receptors derive from a woman in her seventies with COVID-19, enrolled during active disease.

The chain has TRBV9 and TRBJ2-1; the match to TRBD2 covers 12 bases. The CDR3 contains 19 residues. From germline, CDR1 is SGDLS and CDR2 YYNGEE. Trimming cost V 2 bases and J 2 bases; bases outside gene matches: 11. Here the CDR3 reads CASSVKWTSGTYAYNEQFF. The CDR3 nucleotides read TGTGCCAGCAGCGTCAAATGGACTAGCGGGACCTATGCCTACAATGAGCAGTTCTTC.

This rearrangement joins TRBV7-9 to TRBJ1-5, with a tentative D call TRBD1 (6 bases). The V gene lost 4 bases and the J gene lost 7 bases, with 17 bases spanning the gap. Germline assignment: CDR1 SEHNR and CDR2 FQNEAQ (reference sequence). The CDR3 sequence is 15 residues long. CDR3 loop: CASSSTAGASQPQHF. The DNA of the CDR3 is TGTGCCAGCAGCTCCACGGCGGGGGCAAGCCAGCCCCAGCATTTT. The full variable domain, in which reference TRBV7-9 and TRBJ1-5 provide the parts outside the CDR3, is DTGVSQNPRHKITKRGQNVTFRCDPISEHNRLYWYRQTLGQGPEFLTYFQNEAQLEKSRLLSDRFSAERPKGSFSTLEIQRTEQGDSAMYLCASSSTAGASQPQHFGDGTRLSIL.

The V call is TRBV19, the J call TRBJ2-5; 9 bases fit TRBD1. The CDR3 is made up of 16 amino acids. V was clipped by 5 bases and J by 3 bases; unmatched bases: 10. Per germline, CDR1 LNHDA and CDR2 SQIVND (reference sequence). CDR3 sequence reads: CASSPRDRVFEETQYF. CDR3 nucleotide sequence: TGTGCCAGTAGTCCCCGGGACAGGGTTTTCGAAGAGACCCAGTACTTC.

The chain has TRBV27 and TRBJ2-5, with D possibly matching TRBD1 (5 bases). CDR3 size: 15 residues. With 2 bases removed from V and 2 bases from J, the gap between germline ends came to 12 bases. Germline values: CDR1 MNHEY, CDR2 SMNVEV (reference sequence). The CDR3 nucleotides read TGTGCCAGCAGTTTACTCGGTCAGGGACAAGAGACCCAGTACTTC. Protein: CASSLLGQGQETQYF.

This sequence joins TRBV4-2 and TRBJ2-7; no clear D gene. CDR1 and CDR2 (germline): LGHNA, YNFKEQ. The CDR3 runs to 13 residues. Trimming took off 2 bases at V and 1 base at J, with 6 bases between the two ends. This CDR3 reads CASSQFQSYEQYF. The DNA of the CDR3 is TGTGCCAGCAGCCAATTCCAATCCTACGAGCAGTACTTC.

This clone was seen a single time. The chain recombines TRBV5-6 with TRBJ1-1; D gene uncertain. CDR1 is SGHDT, CDR2 YYEEEE, per germline. V lost 5 bases, J lost 10 bases, and 18 bases lay in between. The CDR3 runs to 13 residues. CDR3 in DNA: TGTGCCAGCAGTTCCACATCCCTAGAAGTAGCTTTCTTT. It encodes CASSSTSLEVAFF.

This sequence joins TRBV10-3 and TRBJ1-5; 7 positions agree with TRBD1. Trimming at V came to 0 bases and at J to 7 bases, leaving 6 bases not matched to a gene. This CDR3 is built from 15 residues. Germline lookup yields CDR1 ENHRY and CDR2 SYGVKD. The CDR3 DNA follows: TGTGCCATCAGTGAGTCGAAAGGGGGCGCCCAGCCCCAGCATTTT. Protein sequence: CAISESKGGAQPQHF.

This clone came up a few times. The genes are TRBV3-1 (or the pseudogene TRBV3-2) and TRBJ1-2; D is possibly TRBD1 (6 bases). V gave up 4 bases and J gave up 1 base, with 13 bases separating them. The CDR3 contains 15 residues. Germline-derived CDR1 and CDR2 are LGHDT and YNNKEL (reference sequence). This CDR3 is CASSPGDGSNYGYTF. The CDR3 coding sequence is TGTGCCAGCAGCCCAGGGGACGGTAGTAACTATGGCTACACCTTC.

J is TRBJ1-2 and V is TRBV7-2; no clear D. From germline, CDR1 is SGHTA and CDR2 FQGNSA. The V end was cut by 4 bases, the J end by 4 bases, with 10 bases between. CDR3 length: 13 residues. In DNA, the CDR3 is TGTGCCAGCAGCTCACAAGAGGGCTATGGCTACACCTTC. This sequence encodes CASSSQEGYGYTF.

V usage is TRBV7-3 and J usage is TRBJ2-1, with 10 bases matching TRBD2. The germline gives CDR1 SGHTA, CDR2 FQGTGA. The CDR3 runs 17 residues. Trimming took 2 bases from V and 5 from J; bases not matched to a gene: 9. CDR3: CASSLRGGTSDNNEQFF. The CDR3 DNA follows: TGTGCCAGCAGCTTACGGGGAGGGACTAGCGACAACAATGAGCAGTTCTTC. The full variable domain, in which reference TRBV7-3 and TRBJ2-1 provide the parts outside the CDR3, is GAGVSQTPSNKVTEKGKYVELRCDPISGHTALYWYRQSLGQGPEFLIYFQGTGAADDSGLPNDRFFAVRPEGSVSTLKIQRTERGDSAVYLCASSLRGGTSDNNEQFFGPGTRLTVL.

The rearrangement joins TRBV24-1 to TRBJ2-7; D perhaps matches TRBD1 (6 bases). Germline CDR1 KGHDR, CDR2 SFDVKD. This CDR3 has 14 amino acids. V was clipped by 4 bases and J by 4 bases, with 13 bases between them. The CDR3 sequence: CATSEGDTNYEQYF. The CDR3 DNA reads as TGTGCCACCAGTGAGGGGGACACGAATTACGAGCAGTACTTC.

V usage is TRBV2 and J usage is TRBJ1-5, with D hard to call. The length of the CDR3 is 12 residues. Germline V gene data show CDR1 as SNHLY and CDR2 as FYNNEI. Trimming pared 4 bases from V and 7 bases from J, leaving 8 bases between. The DNA of the CDR3 is TGTGCCAGCAGTGTCTCTGTGCAGCCCCAGCATTTT. It specifies CASSVSVQPQHF.

J is TRBJ1-4 and V is TRBV14, with TRBD1 identical over 7 bases. J lost 7 bases, V lost 5 bases, and 4 bases had no gene match. The germline V gene has CDR1 SGHDN and CDR2 FVKESK. CDR3 size: 13 residues. CDR3 nucleotides: TGTGCCAGCAGCAGGGGGCTAGTTGAAAAACTGTTTTTT. Amino acids: CASSRGLVEKLFF.

The rearrangement links TRBV7-8 to TRBJ2-7, with D possibly TRBD1 on 6 matching bases. CDR1 and CDR2 (germline): SGHVS, FQNEAQ. CDR3 length: 13 residues. Trimming left V 8 bases short and J 2 bases short, with 13 bases between. CDR3 loop: CASRRDTAYEQYF. The CDR3 nucleotides are TGTGCCAGCCGCCGGGACACAGCCTACGAGCAGTACTTC. Full variable domain (remainder filled in from reference TRBV7-8 and TRBJ2-7): GAGVSQSPRYKVAKRGQDVALRCDPISGHVSLFWYQQALGQGPEFLTYFQNEAQLDKSGLPSDRFFAERPEGSVSTLKIQRTQQEDSAVYLCASRRDTAYEQYFGPGTRLTVT.

This clone was recorded only once. The CDR3 spells CASSVDSYLSSYNEQFF. CDR3 DNA: TGTGCCAGCAGCGTAGACAGCTACCTGAGCTCCTACAATGAGCAGTTCTTC. V and J are TRBV2 and TRBJ2-1; D is possibly TRBD1 (5 bases). CDR1 and CDR2 from the germline V gene are SNHLY and FYNNEI. The CDR3 is made up of 17 amino acids. Trimming left V 6 bases short and J 0 bases short, with 18 bases between.

The chain is built from TRBV7-9 and TRBJ1-2; D remains ambiguous. Germline assignment: CDR1 SEHNR and CDR2 FQNEAQ (reference sequence). Trimming left V 1 base short and J 7 bases short, with 10 bases between. CDR3 size: 13 residues. CDR3 in amino acids: CASSLGNSGGYTF. The CDR3 region has the DNA TGTGCCAGCAGCTTAGGGAACAGTGGTGGCTACACCTTC.

This sequence joins TRBV19 and TRBJ1-2; perhaps TRBD1 as D (5 bases). This CDR3 has 15 residues. The V gene lost 3 bases and the J gene lost 2 bases, with 13 bases spanning the gap. Germline V gives CDR1 LNHDA, CDR2 SQIVND (reference sequence). The CDR3 region has the DNA TGTGCCAGTAGTATGGGGGGAAATATCAACTATGGCTACACCTTC. It translates to CASSMGGNINYGYTF.

Only a few counts were recorded for this clone. This chain uses TRBV11-2 with TRBJ1-2; 8 nucleotides agree with TRBD1. V was clipped by 5 bases and J by 6 bases; unmatched bases: 14. CDR3 length: 16 amino acids. Germline loops: CDR1 SGHAT, CDR2 FQNNGV. The CDR3 DNA reads TGTGCCAGCAGCAGGGCCTGGCTAGGACAGGGAGATGGCTACACCTTC. Residues: CASSRAWLGQGDGYTF.